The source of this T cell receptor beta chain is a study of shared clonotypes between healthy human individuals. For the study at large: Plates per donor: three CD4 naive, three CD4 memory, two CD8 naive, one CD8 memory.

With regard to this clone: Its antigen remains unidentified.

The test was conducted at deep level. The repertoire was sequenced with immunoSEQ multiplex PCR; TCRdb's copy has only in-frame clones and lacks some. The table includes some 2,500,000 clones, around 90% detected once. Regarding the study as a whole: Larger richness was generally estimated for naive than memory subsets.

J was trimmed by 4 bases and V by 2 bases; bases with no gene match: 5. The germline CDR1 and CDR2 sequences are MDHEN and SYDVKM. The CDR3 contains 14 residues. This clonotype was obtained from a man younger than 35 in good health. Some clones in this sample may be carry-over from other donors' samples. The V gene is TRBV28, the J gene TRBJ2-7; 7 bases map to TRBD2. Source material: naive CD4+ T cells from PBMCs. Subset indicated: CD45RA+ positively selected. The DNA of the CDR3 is TGTGCCAGCAGTTTAGGGGGGGACCTATACGAGCAGTACTTC. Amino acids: CASSLGGDLYEQYF.